The T cell receptor beta chain under discussion was sequenced for a study of T cells in Graves' hyperthyroidism and ophthalmopathy. The CDR3 runs to 13 residues. V lost 2 bases to trimming and J lost 6 bases, with 8 bases between them. The germline V gene encodes CDR1 SNHLY and CDR2 FYNNEI. At least ten counts were recorded for this clonotype. Researchers took RNA transcripts and amplified the TCR beta CDR3 regions from them. A first-round RT-PCR of the TCR CDR3 used the HTBI primer set. TCRdb analysed the multiplex PCR reads with MiXCR anew, one entry per CDR3 protein. Of 500,000 to 550,000 distinct CDR3 sequences in the sample, 15% to 20% were seen once.

This receptor was identified in a man aged 40-49 years with Graves' ophthalmopathy. Sequenced sample: blood. The chain recombines TRBV2 with TRBJ2-1; D unclear. The CDR3 nucleotides are TGTGCCAGCAGTGAATACCTGATCAATGAGCAGTTCTTC. Translated, it gives CASSEYLINEQFF.